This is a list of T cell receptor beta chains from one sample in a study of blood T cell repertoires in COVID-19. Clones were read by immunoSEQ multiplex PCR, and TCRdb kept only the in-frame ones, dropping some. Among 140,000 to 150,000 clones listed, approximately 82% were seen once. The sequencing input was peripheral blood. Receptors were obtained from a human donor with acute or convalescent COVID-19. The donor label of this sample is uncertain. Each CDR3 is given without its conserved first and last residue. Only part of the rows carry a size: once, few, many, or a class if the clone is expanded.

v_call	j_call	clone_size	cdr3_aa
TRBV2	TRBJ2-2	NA	ASSLGGQGATGELF
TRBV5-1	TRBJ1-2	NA	ASSLDGTWAYGYT
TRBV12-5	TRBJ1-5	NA	ASGLTAQLNQPQH
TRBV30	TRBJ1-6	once	AWTEWSYNSPLH
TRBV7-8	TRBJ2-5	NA	ASSLVTPGLAGGETQY
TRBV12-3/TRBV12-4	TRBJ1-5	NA	ASGLTGDQPQH
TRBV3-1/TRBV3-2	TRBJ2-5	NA	ASSHGGRGETQY
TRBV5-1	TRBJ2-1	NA	ASQGALSYNEQF
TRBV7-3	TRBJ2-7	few	ASSHTGLAGDEQY
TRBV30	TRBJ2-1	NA	AWSVQTGERNEQF
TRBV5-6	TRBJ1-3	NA	ASSSRFGGNTIY
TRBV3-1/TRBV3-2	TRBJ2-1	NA	ASSQDLASGAVQF
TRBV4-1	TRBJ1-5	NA	ASSLGQVNQPQH
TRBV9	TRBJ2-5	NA	ASSVDLAGEMETQY
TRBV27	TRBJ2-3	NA	ASSTLAPGLAGMRDTQY
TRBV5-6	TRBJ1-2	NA	ASSSRRDRGYDT
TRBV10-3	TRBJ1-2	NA	AISEAILGGDGYT
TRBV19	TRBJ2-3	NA	ASSSSRGDTQY
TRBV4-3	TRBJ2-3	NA	ASSPSGGNTDTQY
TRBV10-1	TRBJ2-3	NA	ASSEGQGRFTDTQY
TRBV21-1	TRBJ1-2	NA	ASSKKPRTAANYGYT
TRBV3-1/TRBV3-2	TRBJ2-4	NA	ASSQGGIAKNIQY
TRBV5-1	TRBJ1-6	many	ASSPGVGQGPYPLH
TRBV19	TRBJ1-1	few	ASSSSGGSPAAF
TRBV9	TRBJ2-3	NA	ASSPRTGTDTQY
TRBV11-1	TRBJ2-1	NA	ASRGRDRVYNEQF
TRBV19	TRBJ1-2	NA	ASSMDRGQTYGYT
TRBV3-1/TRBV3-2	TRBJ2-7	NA	ASSQVGQFYEQY
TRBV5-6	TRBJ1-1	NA	ASSLAGVTEAF
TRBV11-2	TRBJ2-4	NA	ASSLYSSIAKNIQY
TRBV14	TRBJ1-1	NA	ASSLLQGADNTEAF
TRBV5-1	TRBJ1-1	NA	ASSPGINTEAF
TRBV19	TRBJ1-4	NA	ASSFGTGEEKLF
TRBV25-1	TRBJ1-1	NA	ASSASVTEAF
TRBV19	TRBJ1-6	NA	ASSPAWDRNSPLH
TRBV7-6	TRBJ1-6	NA	ASSSGAGRNSPLH
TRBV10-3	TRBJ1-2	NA	AITNAGPNYGYT
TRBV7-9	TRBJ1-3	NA	ASSTDSSGNTIY
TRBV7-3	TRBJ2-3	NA	ASSPPGDTQY
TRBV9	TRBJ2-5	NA	ASSVPGGETQY
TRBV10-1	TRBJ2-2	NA	ASRRTGDTGELF
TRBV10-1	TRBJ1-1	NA	ASSESASRG
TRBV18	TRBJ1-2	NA	ASSPDRANYGYT
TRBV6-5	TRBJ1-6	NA	ASSYPFSADNSPLH
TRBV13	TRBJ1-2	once	ASSLRVESHGYT
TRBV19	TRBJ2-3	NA	ASSMRQGSTDTQY
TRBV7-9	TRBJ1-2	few	ASSHREIGYT
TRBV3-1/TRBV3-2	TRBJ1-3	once	ASSAMTRGNTIY
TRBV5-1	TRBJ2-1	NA	ASSSRDRAGNEQF
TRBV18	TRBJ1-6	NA	ASSPGQGYNSPLH
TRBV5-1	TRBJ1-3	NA	ASSLDLYSGNTIY
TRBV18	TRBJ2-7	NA	ASSPGSFYEQY
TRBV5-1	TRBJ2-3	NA	ASNKDFDTQY